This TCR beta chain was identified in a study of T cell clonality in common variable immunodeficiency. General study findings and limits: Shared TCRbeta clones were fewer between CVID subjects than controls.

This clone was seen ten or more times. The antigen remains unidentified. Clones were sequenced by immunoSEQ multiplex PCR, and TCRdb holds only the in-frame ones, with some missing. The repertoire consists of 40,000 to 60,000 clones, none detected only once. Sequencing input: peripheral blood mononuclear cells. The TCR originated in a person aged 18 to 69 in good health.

Partial CDR3 DNA: TGCGCCAGCAGCCTCCGGGACAGTTTGTTTCAGCCC. Residues: CASSLRDSLFQP. The entire CDR3 is CASSLRDSLFQPQHF. The chain combines TRBV4-1 with TRBJ1-5, with 7 bases fitting TRBD1. The CDR3 goes on 3 residues after the read ends, and that part is filled in from the germline J gene. The germline V gene encodes CDR1 MGHRA and CDR2 YSYEKL. The ends lost 4 bases at V and 6 bases at J; junction bases unmatched: 9. The CDR3 contains 15 residues.